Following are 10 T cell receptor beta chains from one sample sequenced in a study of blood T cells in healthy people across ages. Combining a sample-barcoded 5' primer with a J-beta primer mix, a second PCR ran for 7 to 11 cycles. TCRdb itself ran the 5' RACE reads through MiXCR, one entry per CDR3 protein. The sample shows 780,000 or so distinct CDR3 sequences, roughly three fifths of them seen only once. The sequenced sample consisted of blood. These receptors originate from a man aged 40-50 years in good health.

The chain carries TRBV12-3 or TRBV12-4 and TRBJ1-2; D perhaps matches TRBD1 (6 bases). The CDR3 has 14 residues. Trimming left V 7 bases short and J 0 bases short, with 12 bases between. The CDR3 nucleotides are TGTGCCAGCACTCTACAGGGTTCTAACTATGGCTACACCTTC. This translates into CASTLQGSNYGYTF.

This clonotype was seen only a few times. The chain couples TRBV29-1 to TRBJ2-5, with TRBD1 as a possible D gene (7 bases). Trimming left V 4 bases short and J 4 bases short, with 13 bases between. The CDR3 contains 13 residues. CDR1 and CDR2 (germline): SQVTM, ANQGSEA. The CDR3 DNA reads TGCAGCGTTGGACAGGGAGGAGGAGAGACCCAGTACTTC. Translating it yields CSVGQGGGETQYF. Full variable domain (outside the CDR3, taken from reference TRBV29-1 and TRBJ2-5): SAVISQKPSRDICQRGTSLTIQCQVDSQVTMMFWYRQQPGQSLTLIATANQGSEATYESGFVIDKFPISRPNLTFSTLTVSNMSPEDSSIYLCSVGQGGGETQYFGPGTRLLVL.

CDR3 amino acids: CASSPFGGGADTQYF. DNA of the CDR3: TGCGCCAGCAGCCCCTTCGGCGGTGGGGCAGATACGCAGTATTTT. J is TRBJ2-3 and V is TRBV5-1; unclear D gene. V was clipped by 4 bases and J by 4 bases, with 16 bases between them. The CDR3 sequence is 15 residues long. Germline V CDR1 and CDR2: SGHRS, YFSETQ.

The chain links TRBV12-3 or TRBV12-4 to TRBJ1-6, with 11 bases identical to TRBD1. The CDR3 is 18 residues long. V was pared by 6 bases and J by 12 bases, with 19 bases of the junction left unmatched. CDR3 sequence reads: CASSPGTGGSSAPEPLHF. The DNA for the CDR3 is TGTGCCAGCAGCCCCGGGACAGGGGGAAGTTCGGCCCCGGAACCCCTCCACTTT.

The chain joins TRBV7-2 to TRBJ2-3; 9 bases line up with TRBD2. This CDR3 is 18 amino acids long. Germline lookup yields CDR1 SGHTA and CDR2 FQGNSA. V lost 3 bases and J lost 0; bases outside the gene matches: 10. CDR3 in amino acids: CASSLASGRWTSTDTQYF. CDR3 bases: TGTGCCAGCAGCTTGGCGAGCGGGAGGTGGACTAGCACAGATACGCAGTATTTT. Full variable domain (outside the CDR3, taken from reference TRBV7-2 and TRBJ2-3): GAGVSQSPSNKVTEKGKDVELRCDPISGHTALYWYRQSLGQGLEFLIYFQGNSAPDKSGLPSDRFSAERTGGSVSTLTIQRTQQEDSAVYLCASSLASGRWTSTDTQYFGPGTRLTVL.

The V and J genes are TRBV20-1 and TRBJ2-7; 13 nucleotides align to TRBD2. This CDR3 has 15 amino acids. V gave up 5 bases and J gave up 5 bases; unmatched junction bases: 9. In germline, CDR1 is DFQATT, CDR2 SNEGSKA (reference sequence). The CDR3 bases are TGCAGTGCTCTGACTAGCGGGAGGATCTACGACGAGCAGTACTTC. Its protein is CSALTSGRIYDEQYF.

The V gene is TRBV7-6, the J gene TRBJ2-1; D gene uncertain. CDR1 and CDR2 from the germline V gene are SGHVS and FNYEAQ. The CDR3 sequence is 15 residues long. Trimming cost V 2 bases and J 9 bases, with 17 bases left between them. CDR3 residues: CASSLIGLGSSEQFF. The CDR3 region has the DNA TGTGCCAGCAGCTTAATAGGATTGGGTTCGAGTGAGCAGTTCTTC.

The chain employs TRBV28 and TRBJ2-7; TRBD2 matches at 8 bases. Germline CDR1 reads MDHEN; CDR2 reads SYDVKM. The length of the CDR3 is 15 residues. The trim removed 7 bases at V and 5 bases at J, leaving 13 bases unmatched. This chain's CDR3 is CASTGGRTPPHEQYF. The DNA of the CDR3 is TGTGCCAGCACGGGGGGGCGGACCCCCCCCCACGAGCAGTACTTC.

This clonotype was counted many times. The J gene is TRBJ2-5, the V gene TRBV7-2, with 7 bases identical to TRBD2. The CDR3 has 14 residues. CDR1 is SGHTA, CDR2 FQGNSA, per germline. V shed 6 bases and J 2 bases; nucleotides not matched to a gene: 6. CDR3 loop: CASSLGGSQETQYF. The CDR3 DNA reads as TGTGCCAGCAGTTTGGGGGGGTCTCAAGAGACCCAGTACTTC.

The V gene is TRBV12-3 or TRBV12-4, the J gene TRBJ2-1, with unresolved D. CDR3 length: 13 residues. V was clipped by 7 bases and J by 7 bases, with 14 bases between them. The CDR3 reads CASIGREKNEQFF. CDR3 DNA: TGTGCCAGCATCGGCCGTGAGAAGAATGAGCAGTTCTTC.